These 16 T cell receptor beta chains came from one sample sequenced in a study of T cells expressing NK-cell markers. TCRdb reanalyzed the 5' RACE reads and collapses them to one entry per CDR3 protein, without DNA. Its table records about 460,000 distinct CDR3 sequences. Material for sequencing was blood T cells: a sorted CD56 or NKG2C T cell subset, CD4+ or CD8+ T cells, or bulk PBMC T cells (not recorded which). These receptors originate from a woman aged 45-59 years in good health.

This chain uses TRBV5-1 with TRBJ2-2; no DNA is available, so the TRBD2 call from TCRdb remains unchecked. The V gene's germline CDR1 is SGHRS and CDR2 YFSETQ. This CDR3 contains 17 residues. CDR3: CASSLEGRHDGTGELFF.

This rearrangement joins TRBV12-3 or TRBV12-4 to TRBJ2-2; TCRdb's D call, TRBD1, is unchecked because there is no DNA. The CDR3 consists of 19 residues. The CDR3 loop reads CASSPPGQGFYANTGELFF.

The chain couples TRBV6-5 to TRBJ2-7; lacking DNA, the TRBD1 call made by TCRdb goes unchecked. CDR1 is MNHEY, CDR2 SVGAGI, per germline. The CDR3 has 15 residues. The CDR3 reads CASRVATGRSYEQYF.

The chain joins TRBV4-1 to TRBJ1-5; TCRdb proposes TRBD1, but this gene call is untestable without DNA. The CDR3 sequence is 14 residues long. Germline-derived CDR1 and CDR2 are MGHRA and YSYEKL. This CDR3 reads CASSQGPPGMAQHF.

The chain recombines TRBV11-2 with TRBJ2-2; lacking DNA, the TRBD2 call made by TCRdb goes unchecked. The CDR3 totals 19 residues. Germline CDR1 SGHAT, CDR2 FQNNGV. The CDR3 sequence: CASSSRTSGAGRYTGELFF. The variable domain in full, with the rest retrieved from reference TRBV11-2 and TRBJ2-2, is EAGVAQSPRYKIIEKRQSVAFWCNPISGHATLYWYQQILGQGPKLLIQFQNNGVVDDSQLPKDRFSAERLKGVDSTLKIQPAKLEDSAVYLCASSSRTSGAGRYTGELFFGEGSRLTVL.

This CDR3 reads CSARELAGTQYF. The rearrangement joins TRBV20-1 to TRBJ2-3; TCRdb selects TRBD2, and the lack of DNA leaves this call unchecked. The CDR3 sequence is 12 residues long. Germline CDR1 and CDR2: DFQATT and SNEGSKA (reference sequence).

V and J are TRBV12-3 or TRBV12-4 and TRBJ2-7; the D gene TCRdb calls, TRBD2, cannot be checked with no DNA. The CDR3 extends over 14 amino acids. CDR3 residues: CASSRLADPYEQYF.

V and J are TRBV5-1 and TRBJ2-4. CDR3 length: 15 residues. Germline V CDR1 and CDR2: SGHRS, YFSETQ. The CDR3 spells CASSLAGEFRNIQYF.

The CDR3 spells CASRRKQNTIYF. The chain has TRBV12-3 or TRBV12-4 and TRBJ1-3. This CDR3 comprises 12 residues.

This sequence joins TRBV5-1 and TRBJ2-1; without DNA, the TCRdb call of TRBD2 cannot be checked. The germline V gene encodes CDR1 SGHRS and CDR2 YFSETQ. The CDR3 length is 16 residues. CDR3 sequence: CASSRLAGGSYNEQFF.

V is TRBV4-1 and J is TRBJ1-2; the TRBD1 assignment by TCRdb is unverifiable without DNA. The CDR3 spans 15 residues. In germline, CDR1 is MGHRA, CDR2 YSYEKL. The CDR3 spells CASSQGRGTHYGYTF.

The CDR3 spells CAWSAVGAGTYEQYF. The rearrangement joins TRBV30 to TRBJ2-7; the D call of TRBD2 rests on TCRdb alone, since no DNA is present to check it. The CDR3 totals 15 residues. Germline V lookup: CDR1 GTSNPN, CDR2 SVGIG (reference sequence). Full variable domain (missing parts from reference TRBV30 and TRBJ2-7): SQTIHQWPATLVQPVGSPLSLECTVEGTSNPNLYWYRQAAGRGLQLLFYSVGIGQISSEVPQNLSASRPQDRQFILSSKKLLLSDSGFYLCAWSAVGAGTYEQYFGPGTRLTVT.

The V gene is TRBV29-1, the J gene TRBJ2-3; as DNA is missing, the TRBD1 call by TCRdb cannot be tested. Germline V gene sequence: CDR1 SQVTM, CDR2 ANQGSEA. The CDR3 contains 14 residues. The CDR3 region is CSVQGGGGTDTQYF.

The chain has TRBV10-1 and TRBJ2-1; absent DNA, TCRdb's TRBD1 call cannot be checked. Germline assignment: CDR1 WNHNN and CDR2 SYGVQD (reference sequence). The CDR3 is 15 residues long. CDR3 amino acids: CASSGRPPGLSEQFF.

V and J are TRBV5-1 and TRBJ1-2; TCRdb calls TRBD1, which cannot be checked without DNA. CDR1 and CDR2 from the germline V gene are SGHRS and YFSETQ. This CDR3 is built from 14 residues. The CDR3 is CASSLGQGADGYTF.

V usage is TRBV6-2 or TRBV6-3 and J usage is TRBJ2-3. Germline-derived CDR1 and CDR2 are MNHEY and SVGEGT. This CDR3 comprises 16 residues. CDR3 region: CASSYSIAASTDTQYF.